This T cell receptor beta chain appears in the sequencing data of a study of Graves' ophthalmopathy and Graves' hyperthyroidism. This clonotype appeared many times. Amplification of TCR beta CDR3 regions used RNA transcripts. The authors performed first-round RT-PCR with HTBI primers and then a second-round multiplex PCR. TCRdb re-called the multiplex PCR reads with MiXCR, one entry per CDR3 protein. Among around 340,000 distinct CDR3 sequences, 15% to 20% were seen once, and the ten largest hold around an eighth. Germline V gene sequence: CDR1 MDHEN, CDR2 SYDVKM. Trimming took off 1 base at V and 4 bases at J, with 8 bases between the two ends. This CDR3 spans 14 amino acids.

This receptor was identified in an adult man with Graves' ophthalmopathy. Sequenced input: peripheral blood. This chain uses TRBV28 with TRBJ1-5; D ambiguous. CDR3 coding DNA: TGTGCCAGCAGTTTATCTACGGGTAATCAGCCCCAGCATTTT. It specifies CASSLSTGNQPQHF.